These 4 T cell receptor beta chains share one sample of origin, sequenced in a study of PD-1 blockade in classical Hodgkin lymphoma (dated by TCRdb to between 2020 and 2021). Library generation was performed with the immunoSEQ multiplex PCR assay. TCRdb retrieved this table from immuneACCESS and kept in-frame rearrangements only. Not all clones are present; in checked studies, unresolved V genes account for under half, and no reason is known for the remainder. This sample has roughly 4,400 clones in its table, and approximately 88% of those were observed once. Of the sample, 0.9% to 1% falls within the top ten clones. In light of the paper, this sample's time point label describes: cycle 1 day 1 (C1D1), immediately before nivolumab initiation. Relapse after autologous stem cell transplantation had occurred in all trial patients, and cohorts A, B and C were distinguished by prior brentuximab vedotin exposure. Using a Miltenyi CD4+ T cell isolation kit, CD4+ T cells were purified from thawed PBMCs through magnetic negative selection.

The sample was CD4+ T cells from blood, taken at baseline. All receptors derive from a human donor with classical Hodgkin lymphoma.

J is TRBJ1-4 and V is TRBV19; perhaps TRBD1 as D (6 bases). The CDR3 totals 14 residues. CDR1 LNHDA and CDR2 SQIVND come from the germline V gene (reference sequence). V was trimmed by 6 bases and J by 6 bases, leaving 14 bases between them. The CDR3 sequence: CASRYRVLDEKLFF. CDR3 DNA: TGTGCCAGTAGGTACAGGGTTCTTGATGAAAAACTGTTTTTT.

V usage is TRBV25-1 and J usage is TRBJ2-4, with no clear D. Germline lookup yields CDR1 MGHDK and CDR2 SYGVNS. The ends were cut back, 5 bases at V and 7 bases at J, with 9 bases in the middle. This CDR3 has 12 residues. This CDR3 reads CASSQSANIQYF. CDR3 sequence (DNA): TGTGCCAGCAGTCAGTCTGCGAACATTCAGTACTTC. The full variable domain, with the rest looked up from reference TRBV25-1 and TRBJ2-4, is EADIYQTPRYLVIGTGKKITLECSQTMGHDKMYWYQQDPGMELHLIHYSYGVNSTEKGDLSSESTVSRIRTEHFPLTLESARPSHTSQYLCASSQSANIQYFGAGTRLSVL.

For this clone: The germline gene is not matched at one end of the junction; a read error may be the cause. This CDR3 is also generated by other DNA sequences in the sample. The J gene is TRBJ1-6, the V gene TRBV10-3; no clear D. In germline, CDR1 is ENHRY, CDR2 SYGVKD. The CDR3 extends over 14 amino acids. The DNA for the CDR3 is TGTGCCATCAGTGAATCCACTGAATATTCGCCCCTCCACTTT. This gives the protein CAISESTEYSPLHF.

V usage is TRBV5-1 and J usage is TRBJ1-1; D may be TRBD1 (5 bases). CDR3 length equals 14 residues. Germline lookup yields CDR1 SGHRS and CDR2 YFSETQ. Deletions cut 1 base from V and 1 base from J, with 8 bases between. The CDR3 DNA is TGCGCCAGCAGCTTGACGACAGAGAACACTGAAGCTTTCTTT. It translates to CASSLTTENTEAFF.